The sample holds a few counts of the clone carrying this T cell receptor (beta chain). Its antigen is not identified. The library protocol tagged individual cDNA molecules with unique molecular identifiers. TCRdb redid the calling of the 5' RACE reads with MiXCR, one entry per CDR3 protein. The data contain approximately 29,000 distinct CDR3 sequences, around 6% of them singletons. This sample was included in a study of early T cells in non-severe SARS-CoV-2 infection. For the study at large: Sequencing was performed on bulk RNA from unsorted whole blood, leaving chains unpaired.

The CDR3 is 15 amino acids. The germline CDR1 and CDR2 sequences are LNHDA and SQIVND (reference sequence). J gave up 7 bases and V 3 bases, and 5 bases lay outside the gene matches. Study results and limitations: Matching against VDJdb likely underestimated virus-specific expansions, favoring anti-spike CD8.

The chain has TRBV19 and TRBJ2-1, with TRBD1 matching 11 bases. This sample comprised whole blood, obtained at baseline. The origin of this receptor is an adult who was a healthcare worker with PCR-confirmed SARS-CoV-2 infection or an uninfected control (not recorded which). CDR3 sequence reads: CASSMAGTGGNEQFF. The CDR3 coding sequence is TGTGCCAGTAGTATGGCCGGGACAGGGGGAAATGAGCAGTTCTTC.